This passage covers 20 T cell receptor beta chains from one sample sequenced in a study of beta chain features in type 1 diabetes. Findings and caveats of the study: Moderate yet significant TCRB CDR3 shortening was seen in Type 1 diabetes patients in all four CD4+ subsets.

No cognate antigen is known for these TCRs. The authors reverse transcribed all of the isolated RNA, so sequencing captured expressed TCRB transcripts. TCRdb's copy holds only in-frame clones and misses some; the assay was immunoSEQ multiplex PCR. This sample has around 650,000 clones, with approximately 13% found just once. Sequencing used naive CD4+ T cells from blood. All receptors derive from a man younger than 40 with type 1 diabetes.

The sample holds a few counts of this clone. This chain links TRBV7-2 with TRBJ1-1; 7 bases fit TRBD1. After removal of 5 bases from V and 1 base from J, the junction contained 7 bases not matched to a gene. The CDR3 has 15 amino acids. In germline, CDR1 is SGHTA, CDR2 FQGNSA. CDR3 DNA sequence: TGTGCCAGCAGCCGGGGACAGCCACAGAACACTGAAGCTTTCTTT. It codes for CASSRGQPQNTEAFF.

The chain carries TRBV2 and TRBJ1-5, with D tentatively TRBD1 (6 bases). Germline lookup yields CDR1 SNHLY and CDR2 FYNNEI. The CDR3 has 16 amino acids. Trimming removed 3 bases from V and 1 base from J, with 13 bases in between. The CDR3 reads CASSERGALSNQPQHF. CDR3 DNA: TGTGCCAGCAGTGAGAGGGGGGCGTTAAGCAATCAGCCCCAGCATTTT. The full variable domain, completed using reference TRBV2 and TRBJ1-5, is EPEVTQTPSHQVTQMGQEVILRCVPISNHLYFYWYRQILGQKVEFLVSFYNNEISEKSEIFDDQFSVERPDGSNFTLKIRSTKLEDSAMYFCASSERGALSNQPQHFGDGTRLSIL.

This clone was detected a few times. The chain is built from TRBV9 and TRBJ2-7; perhaps TRBD1 as D (5 bases). Trimming removed 0 bases from V and 0 bases from J, with 10 bases in between. The CDR3 spans 15 residues. The V gene's germline CDR1 is SGDLS and CDR2 YYNGEE. Here the CDR3 DNA reads TGTGCCAGCAGCGTAGGGCACAGGACCTCCTACGAGCAGTACTTC. Its translation is CASSVGHRTSYEQYF.

This clone has more than one count but fewer than ten. V is TRBV9 and J is TRBJ2-7; 8 bases align to TRBD2. Losses at the gene ends were 0 bases for V and 1 base for J; bases not matched to a gene: 9. CDR3 length: 17 residues. Germline V gene lookup returns CDR1 SGDLS and CDR2 YYNGEE. The CDR3 reads CASSVGVMTSVSYEQYF. The CDR3, as DNA: TGTGCCAGCAGCGTAGGGGTGATGACTAGCGTATCCTACGAGCAGTACTTC.

This clone was observed a handful of times. V gene TRBV7-8 combines with J gene TRBJ1-5, with D possibly matching TRBD1 (5 bases). The CDR3 runs to 16 residues. Per the germline V gene, CDR1 is SGHVS and CDR2 is FQNEAQ. Deletions cut 1 base from V and 4 bases from J, with 14 bases between. In nucleotides, the CDR3 is TGTGCCAGCAGCTTAGGGGACCCAAAGGGGAATCAGCCCCAGCATTTT. It specifies CASSLGDPKGNQPQHF.

This clone was detected only a few times. The chain has TRBV4-2 and TRBJ2-3, with D uncertain. The CDR3 sequence is 15 residues long. The V gene's germline CDR1 is LGHNA and CDR2 YNFKEQ. V lost 0 bases and J 4 bases, leaving 11 bases between the germline ends. The chain's CDR3 is CASSQDLARADTQYF. For the CDR3, the DNA is TGTGCCAGCAGCCAAGATCTCGCCCGGGCAGATACGCAGTATTTT.

This clone was seen only a few times. V is TRBV6-6 and J is TRBJ1-1; the D gene is possibly TRBD1 (6 bases). Germline CDR1 MNHNY, CDR2 SVGAGI (reference sequence). This CDR3 is 15 amino acids long. With 6 bases removed from V and 0 bases from J, the gap between germline ends came to 14 bases. The CDR3 DNA sequence: TGTGCCAGCAGATTTCCGGGACAAATGAACACTGAAGCTTTCTTT. As protein: CASRFPGQMNTEAFF.

This clone showed up just a few times. The chain has TRBV5-4 and TRBJ1-3; D possibly corresponds to TRBD1 (5 bases). This CDR3 comprises 17 residues. Germline CDR1 is SGHNT and CDR2 is YYREEE (reference sequence). Trimming took off 4 bases at V and 0 bases at J, with 17 bases between the two ends. CDR3 in amino acids: CASSTGGSLISGNTIYF. CDR3 in DNA: TGTGCCAGCAGCACCGGGGGGTCCTTAATCTCTGGAAACACCATATATTTT. The whole variable domain, remainder taken from reference TRBV5-4 and TRBJ1-3, is ETGVTQSPTHLIKTRGQQVTLRCSSQSGHNTVSWYQQALGQGPQFIFQYYREEENGRGNFPPRFSGLQFPNYSSELNVNALELDDSALYLCASSTGGSLISGNTIYFGEGSWLTVV.

A few counts support this clone. V usage is TRBV5-1 and J usage is TRBJ1-1; D is ambiguous. CDR3 length: 13 amino acids. Germline V gene sequence: CDR1 SGHRS, CDR2 YFSETQ. With 0 bases removed from V and 5 bases from J, the gap between germline ends came to 8 bases. CDR3 bases: TGCGCCAGCAGCTTGGTAGAGCAGACTGAAGCTTTCTTT. Its translation: CASSLVEQTEAFF.

The chain has TRBV7-2 and TRBJ2-3; the match to TRBD2 covers 9 bases. V dropped 0 bases and J dropped 3; count of bases not matched to a gene: 7. There are 17 residues in the CDR3. Germline-derived CDR1 and CDR2 are SGHTA and FQGNSA. In DNA, the CDR3 is TGTGCCAGCAGCTTAGCGCTGGGTAGCGGGGGAACAGATACGCAGTATTTT. Amino acid sequence: CASSLALGSGGTDTQYF.

This clone occurred a few times. The chain carries TRBV7-9 and TRBJ2-6, with D tentatively TRBD2 (5 bases). Germline CDR1 and CDR2: SEHNR and FQNEAQ (reference sequence). CDR3 size: 14 residues. Trimming took off 11 bases at V and 0 bases at J, with 11 bases between the two ends. This chain's CDR3 is CAGERGSGANVLTF. The CDR3 DNA is TGTGCCGGGGAACGGGGCTCTGGGGCCAACGTCCTGACTTTC.

A remark on this clone: At one end the junction does not follow the germline gene, possibly because of a read error. V usage is TRBV10-3 and J usage is TRBJ2-4; 7 nucleotides match TRBD1. The CDR3 spans 12 residues. Per germline, CDR1 ENHRY and CDR2 SYGVKD. The CDR3 reads CASRTPDRLWDF. As DNA, the CDR3 is TGTGCCAGCAGAACGCCGGACAGGCTGTGGGACTTC.

This clone was detected only a few times. The genes are TRBV29-1 and TRBJ2-3, with 13 nucleotides matching TRBD2. Per germline, CDR1 SQVTM and CDR2 ANQGSEA. Trimming at V came to 3 bases and at J to 1 base, leaving 1 base not matched to a gene. The CDR3 totals 15 residues. This CDR3 is CSVDGLAGGTDTQYF. CDR3 coding DNA: TGCAGCGTTGATGGACTAGCGGGGGGCACAGATACGCAGTATTTT.

This clone was recorded a few times. The chain recombines TRBV4-2 with TRBJ2-7; D remains ambiguous. The CDR3 covers 17 residues. Trimming left V 1 base short and J 4 bases short, with 20 bases between. CDR1 is LGHNA and CDR2 is YNFKEQ in the germline V gene. The chain's CDR3 is CASSQGETVPYLYEQYF. CDR3 bases: TGTGCCAGCAGCCAAGGAGAAACAGTGCCCTATTTATACGAGCAGTACTTC.

The CDR3 loop is CATRRVGVTGELFF. CDR3 DNA: TGTGCTACCCGACGGGTTGGGGTTACCGGGGAGCTGTTTTTT. The chain carries TRBV7-7 and TRBJ2-2; D unresolved. Germline V gene sequence: CDR1 SSHAT, CDR2 FNYEAQ (reference sequence). The CDR3 spans 14 residues.

V gene TRBV28 combines with J gene TRBJ1-6, with 7 bases aligning to TRBD1. From germline, CDR1 is MDHEN and CDR2 SYDVKM. Trimming took 5 bases from V and 9 from J; bases not matched to a gene: 13. The CDR3 contains 16 residues. The CDR3 sequence is CASSRLGTAGGSPLHF. In DNA form, the CDR3 reads TGTGCCAGCAGTCGTCTCGGGACAGCCGGTGGTTCACCCCTCCACTTT.

Notes on this clone: The germline gene is not matched at one end of the junction; a read error may be the cause. The CDR3 is CSATGPTAAF. CDR3 DNA: TGCAGTGCTACCGGGCCTACAGCGGCCTTC. The chain couples TRBV20-1 to TRBJ2-7; D is possibly TRBD2 (5 bases). The CDR3 totals 10 residues. Germline CDR1 and CDR2: DFQATT and SNEGSKA (reference sequence).

This clone has only a few counts. The chain is built from TRBV30 and TRBJ1-3; no clear D gene. The CDR3 extends over 15 amino acids. Germline values: CDR1 GTSNPN, CDR2 SVGIG (reference sequence). The CDR3 bases are TGTGCTTCTCGAATTGGTTCCTACTCTGGAAACACCATATATTTT. It specifies CASRIGSYSGNTIYF.

This clone was counted between two and nine times. V usage is TRBV29-1 and J usage is TRBJ2-7, with TRBD1 as a possible D gene (5 bases). Germline assignment: CDR1 SQVTM and CDR2 ANQGSEA. The CDR3 runs to 14 residues. Trimming removed 3 bases from V and 0 bases from J, with 12 bases in between. CDR3 sequence reads: CSVDRTTDSYEQYF. The CDR3 region has the DNA TGCAGCGTTGATAGGACAACAGACTCCTACGAGCAGTACTTC.

This sequence joins TRBV28 and TRBJ2-6; maybe TRBD1 (6 bases). Germline CDR1 MDHEN, CDR2 SYDVKM. There are 15 residues in the CDR3. The ends were cut back, 5 bases at V and 2 bases at J, with 10 bases in the middle. The CDR3 DNA reads as TGTGCCAGCAGTGCAGGGGTAGCTGGGGCCAACGTCCTGACTTTC. This gives the protein CASSAGVAGANVLTF.